The next 10 T cell receptor beta chains were all read from a single sample in a study of response to subunit inactivated influenza vaccine. TCRdb re-called the RT-PCR reads with MiXCR, one entry per CDR3 protein. The data show 650,000 or so distinct CDR3 sequences, 12% to 15% seen once. The sample was PBMCs from blood, taken 14 days before vaccination. The receptors derive from a man between 45 and 60 years old who received an inactivated influenza vaccine.

The V call is TRBV7-2, the J call TRBJ2-7; 7 bases fit TRBD1. Germline assignment: CDR1 SGHTA and CDR2 FQGNSA. The length of the CDR3 is 13 residues. V trimming: 5 bases; J trimming: 6 bases; junction bases outside the gene matches: 7. In DNA, the CDR3 is TGTGCCAGCAGCGCCCCAACAGGGGTCGAGCAGTACTTC. Translating gives CASSAPTGVEQYF. Full variable domain (rest looked up from reference TRBV7-2 and TRBJ2-7): GAGVSQSPSNKVTEKGKDVELRCDPISGHTALYWYRQSLGQGLEFLIYFQGNSAPDKSGLPSDRFSAERTGGSVSTLTIQRTQQEDSAVYLCASSAPTGVEQYFGPGTRLTVT.

This clonotype was recorded a few times. The chain combines TRBV24-1 with TRBJ1-4; D uncertain. CDR3 length: 14 amino acids. Germline loops: CDR1 KGHDR, CDR2 SFDVKD. V lost 5 bases and J lost 6, with 12 bases in between. The CDR3 loop reads CATSAGVMDEKLFF. The CDR3 DNA reads as TGTGCCACCAGTGCCGGGGTAATGGATGAAAAACTGTTTTTT.

The gene calls are TRBV15 and TRBJ2-1; the D gene is possibly TRBD2 (5 bases). Trimming stripped 3 bases from V and 0 bases from J, with 12 bases between. This CDR3 contains 16 residues. Germline values: CDR1 LNHNV, CDR2 YYDKDF (reference sequence). CDR3 coding DNA: TGTGCCACCAGCAGGGAGTCTGAGGGCTCCTACAATGAGCAGTTCTTC. This encodes CATSRESEGSYNEQFF. The entire variable domain, with the rest obtained from reference TRBV15 and TRBJ2-1, is as follows: DAMVIQNPRYQVTQFGKPVTLSCSQTLNHNVMYWYQQKSSQAPKLLFHYYDKDFNNEADTPDNFQSRRPNTSFCFLDIRSPGLGDTAMYLCATSRESEGSYNEQFFGPGTRLTVL.

Many counts were recorded for this clonotype. The chain recombines TRBV11-2 with TRBJ1-4; a weak D match, TRBD1 (5 bases). This CDR3 is 14 amino acids long. Deletions cut 1 base from V and 4 bases from J, with 7 bases between. Germline V CDR1 and CDR2: SGHAT, FQNNGV. In nucleotides, the CDR3 is TGTGCCAGCAGCTTAGGGGACCTTAATGAAAAACTGTTTTTT. Protein sequence: CASSLGDLNEKLFF.

This clonotype was found a few times. The CDR3 nucleotides are TGTGCCAGCAGCCAAGAGGGACTAGCGGGAGTGGGCGAGCAGTACTTC. Protein sequence: CASSQEGLAGVGEQYF. This chain joins TRBV3-1 and TRBJ2-7; 14 positions match TRBD2. CDR1 and CDR2 (germline): LGHDT, YNNKEL (reference sequence). The junction had 4 bases not matched to a gene; V was cut back by 0 bases and J by 6 bases. This CDR3 has 16 residues.

This clonotype was picked up many times. The chain links TRBV3-1 to TRBJ2-7; no clear D. V lost 4 bases and J 7 bases, leaving 17 bases between the germline ends. Per the germline V gene, CDR1 is LGHDT and CDR2 is YNNKEL (reference sequence). This CDR3 region has 14 residues. CDR3 DNA sequence: TGTGCCAGCAGCCCCGCCCAGCACTCTCGTGAGCAGTACTTC. Protein sequence: CASSPAQHSREQYF.

This clonotype was observed a few times. V and J are TRBV7-2 and TRBJ2-2, with 7 bases that match TRBD2. The CDR3 runs to 21 residues. Trimming removed 0 bases from V and 0 bases from J; junction bases left unmatched: 16. Germline CDR1 reads SGHTA; CDR2 reads FQGNSA. The DNA of the CDR3 is TGTGCCAGCAGCTTAGCGCTCTCAATACTAGCGCCCACGCCGAACACCGGGGAGCTGTTTTTT. Translating gives CASSLALSILAPTPNTGELFF.

This clonotype was observed at least ten times. The chain recombines TRBV12-3 or TRBV12-4 with TRBJ2-5; weak D call: TRBD1 (6 bases). The CDR3 runs to 13 residues. The V gene lost 5 bases and the J gene lost 5 bases, with 12 bases spanning the gap. The CDR3 DNA reads as TGTGCCAGCAGTCACAGGGAGTTTGAGACCCAGTACTTC. Translation gives CASSHREFETQYF.

DNA of the CDR3: TGTGCCTGGAGGGGACCGAGCTCCTATAATTCACCCCTCCACTTT. This sequence encodes CAWRGPSSYNSPLHF. The J gene is TRBJ1-6, the V gene TRBV30; TRBD1 might be the D (5 bases). V dropped 3 bases and J dropped 0 bases, with 9 bases sitting between them. CDR1 and CDR2 from the germline V gene are GTSNPN and SVGIG (reference sequence). This CDR3 has 15 amino acids. Looking up the rest from reference TRBV30 and TRBJ1-6 gives the full variable domain: SQTIHQWPATLVQPVGSPLSLECTVEGTSNPNLYWYRQAAGRGLQLLFYSVGIGQISSEVPQNLSASRPQDRQFILSSKKLLLSDSGFYLCAWRGPSSYNSPLHFGNGTRLTVT.

This clonotype occurred a few times. The CDR3 DNA reads as TGTGCCAGCAGAATAGACAGACCTCCTAACTATGGCTACACCTTC. Amino acids: CASRIDRPPNYGYTF. The V call is TRBV6-2 or TRBV6-3, the J call TRBJ1-2; D perhaps matches TRBD1 (5 bases). The CDR3 is 15 residues long. Trimming cost V 6 bases and J 0 bases, with 14 bases left between them. From germline, CDR1 is MNHEY and CDR2 SVGEGT.